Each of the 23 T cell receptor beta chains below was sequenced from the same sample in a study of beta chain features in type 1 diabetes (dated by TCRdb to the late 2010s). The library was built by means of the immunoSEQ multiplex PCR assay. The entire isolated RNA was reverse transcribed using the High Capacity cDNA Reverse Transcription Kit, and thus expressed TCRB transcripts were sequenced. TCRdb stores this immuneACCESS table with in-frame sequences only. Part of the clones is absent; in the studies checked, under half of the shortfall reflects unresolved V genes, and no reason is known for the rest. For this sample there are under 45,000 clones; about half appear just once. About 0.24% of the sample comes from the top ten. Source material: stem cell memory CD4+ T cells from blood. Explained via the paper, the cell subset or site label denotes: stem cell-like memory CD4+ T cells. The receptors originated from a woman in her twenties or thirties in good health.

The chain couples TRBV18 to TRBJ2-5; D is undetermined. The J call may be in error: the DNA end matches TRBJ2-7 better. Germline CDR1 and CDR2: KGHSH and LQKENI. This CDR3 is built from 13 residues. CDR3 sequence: CASSLTETYEQYF. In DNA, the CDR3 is TGTGCCAGCTCACTCACGGAGACCTACGAGCAGTACTTC.

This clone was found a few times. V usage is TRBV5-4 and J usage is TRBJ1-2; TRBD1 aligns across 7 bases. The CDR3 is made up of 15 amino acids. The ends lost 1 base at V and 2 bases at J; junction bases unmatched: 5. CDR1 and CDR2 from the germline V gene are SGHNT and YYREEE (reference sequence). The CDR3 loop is CASSLPDRVNYGYTF. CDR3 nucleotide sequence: TGTGCCAGCAGCTTGCCCGACAGGGTCAACTATGGCTACACCTTC.

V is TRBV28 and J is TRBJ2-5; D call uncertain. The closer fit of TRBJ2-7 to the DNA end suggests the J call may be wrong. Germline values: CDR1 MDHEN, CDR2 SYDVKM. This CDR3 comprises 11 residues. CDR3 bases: TGTGCCAGCAGTTTGGAGAACGAGCAGTACTTC. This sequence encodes CASSLENEQYF.

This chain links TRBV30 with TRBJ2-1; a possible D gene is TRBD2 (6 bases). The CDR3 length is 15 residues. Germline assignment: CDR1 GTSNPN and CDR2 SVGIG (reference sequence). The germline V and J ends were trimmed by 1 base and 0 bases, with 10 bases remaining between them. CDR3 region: CAWSGVGSSYNEQFF. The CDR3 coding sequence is TGTGCCTGGAGTGGGGTCGGGAGCTCCTACAATGAGCAGTTCTTC.

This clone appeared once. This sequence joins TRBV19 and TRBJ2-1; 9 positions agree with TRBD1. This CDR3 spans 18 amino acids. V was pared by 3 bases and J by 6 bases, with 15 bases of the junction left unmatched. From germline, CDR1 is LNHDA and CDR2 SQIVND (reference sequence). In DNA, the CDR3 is TGTGCCAGTAGTATTGCCATGTCCGGGACAGGGCTCTCCAATGAGCAGTTCTTC. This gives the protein CASSIAMSGTGLSNEQFF. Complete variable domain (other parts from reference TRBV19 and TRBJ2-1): DGGITQSPKYLFRKEGQNVTLSCEQNLNHDAMYWYRQDPGQGLRLIYYSQIVNDFQKGDIAEGYSVSREKKESFPLTVTSAQKNPTAFYLCASSIAMSGTGLSNEQFFGPGTRLTVL.

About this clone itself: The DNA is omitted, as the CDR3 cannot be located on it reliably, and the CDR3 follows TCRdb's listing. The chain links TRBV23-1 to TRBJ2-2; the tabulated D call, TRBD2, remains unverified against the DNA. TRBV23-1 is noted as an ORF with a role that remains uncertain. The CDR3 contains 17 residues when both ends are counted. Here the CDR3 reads CASSQWTSGRKPGSCFF.

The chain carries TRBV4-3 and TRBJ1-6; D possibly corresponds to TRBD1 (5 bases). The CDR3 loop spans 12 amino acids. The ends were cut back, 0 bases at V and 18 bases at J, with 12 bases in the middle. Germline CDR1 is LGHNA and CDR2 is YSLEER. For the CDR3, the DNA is TGCGCCAGCAGCCAAGATAGGGGATCCCGCCACTTT. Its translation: CASSQDRGSRHF.

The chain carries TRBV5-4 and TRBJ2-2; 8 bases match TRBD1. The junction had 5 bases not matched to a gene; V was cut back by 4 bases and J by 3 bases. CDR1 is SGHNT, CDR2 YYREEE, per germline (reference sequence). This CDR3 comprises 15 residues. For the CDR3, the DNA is TGTGCCAGCAGCGCGGGACAGGCATACACCGGGGAGCTGTTTTTT. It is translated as CASSAGQAYTGELFF.

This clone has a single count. CDR3 residues: CASRTYGTFGELFF. The CDR3 DNA follows: TGTGCCAGCAGGACCTACGGGACATTTGGGGAGCTGTTTTTT. This chain connects TRBV2 to TRBJ2-2; a possible D gene is TRBD1 (6 bases). The CDR3 extends over 14 amino acids. Germline V gene data show CDR1 as SNHLY and CDR2 as FYNNEI. Trimming took 6 bases from V and 8 from J, leaving 16 bases between them.

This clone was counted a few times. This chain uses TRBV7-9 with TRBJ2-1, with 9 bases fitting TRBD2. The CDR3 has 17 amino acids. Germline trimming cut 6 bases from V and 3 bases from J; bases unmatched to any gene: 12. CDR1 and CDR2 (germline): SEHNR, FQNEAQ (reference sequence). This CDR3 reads CASRPSVAGVNYNEQFF. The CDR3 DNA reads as TGTGCCAGCAGACCCTCAGTAGCGGGAGTTAACTACAATGAGCAGTTCTTC.

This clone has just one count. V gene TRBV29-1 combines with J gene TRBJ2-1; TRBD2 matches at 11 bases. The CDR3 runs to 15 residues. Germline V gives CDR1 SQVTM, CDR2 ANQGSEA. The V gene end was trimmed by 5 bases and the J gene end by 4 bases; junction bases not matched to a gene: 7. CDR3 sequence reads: CSVNLGLAVYNEQFF. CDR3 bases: TGCAGCGTTAATCTGGGACTAGCGGTTTACAATGAGCAGTTCTTC.

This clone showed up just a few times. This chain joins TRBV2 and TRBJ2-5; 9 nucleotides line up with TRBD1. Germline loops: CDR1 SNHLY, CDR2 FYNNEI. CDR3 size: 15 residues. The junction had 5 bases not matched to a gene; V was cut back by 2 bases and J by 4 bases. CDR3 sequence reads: CASSETTGGTETQYF. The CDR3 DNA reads TGTGCCAGCAGTGAAACGACAGGGGGAACAGAGACCCAGTACTTC.

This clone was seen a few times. Here the CDR3 DNA reads TGTGCCAGCAGCTTAGCGCAGGGGTTGGGCAGCGGGAGGGAAGAGACCCAGTACTTC. Amino acid sequence: CASSLAQGLGSGREETQYF. The chain recombines TRBV7-8 with TRBJ2-5; TRBD2 aligns across 10 bases. The CDR3 runs 19 residues. The ends lost 0 bases at V and 3 bases at J; junction bases unmatched: 13. Germline CDR1 reads SGHVS; CDR2 reads FQNEAQ. Full variable domain (missing parts from reference TRBV7-8 and TRBJ2-5): GAGVSQSPRYKVAKRGQDVALRCDPISGHVSLFWYQQALGQGPEFLTYFQNEAQLDKSGLPSDRFFAERPEGSVSTLKIQRTQQEDSAVYLCASSLAQGLGSGREETQYFGPGTRLLVL.

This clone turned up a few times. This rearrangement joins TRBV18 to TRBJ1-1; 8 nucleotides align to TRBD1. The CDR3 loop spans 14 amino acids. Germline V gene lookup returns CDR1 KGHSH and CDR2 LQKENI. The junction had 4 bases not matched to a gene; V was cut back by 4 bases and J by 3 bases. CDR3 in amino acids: CASSRGQEYTEAFF. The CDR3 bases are TGTGCCAGCTCACGGGGACAGGAGTACACTGAAGCTTTCTTT.

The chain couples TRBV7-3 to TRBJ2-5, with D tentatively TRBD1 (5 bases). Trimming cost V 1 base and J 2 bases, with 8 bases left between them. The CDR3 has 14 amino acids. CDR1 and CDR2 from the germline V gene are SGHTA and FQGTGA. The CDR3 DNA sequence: TGTGCCAGCAGCTTAAGCCAGGGTCAAGAGACCCAGTACTTC. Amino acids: CASSLSQGQETQYF.

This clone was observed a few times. CDR3 bases: TGTGCCAGCAGTTTACCCAGCGCCGGAACCTACGAGCAGTACTTC. This encodes CASSLPSAGTYEQYF. The chain couples TRBV28 to TRBJ2-7; D gene uncertain. The CDR3 loop spans 15 amino acids. Germline V gives CDR1 MDHEN, CDR2 SYDVKM. Trimming took off 2 bases at V and 2 bases at J, with 13 bases between the two ends.

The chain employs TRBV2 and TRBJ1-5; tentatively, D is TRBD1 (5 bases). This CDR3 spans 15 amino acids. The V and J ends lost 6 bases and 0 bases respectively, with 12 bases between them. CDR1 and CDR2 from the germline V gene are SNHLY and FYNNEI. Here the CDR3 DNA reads TGTGCCAGCAGGGGGGACTCCAATAGCAATCAGCCCCAGCATTTT. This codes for CASRGDSNSNQPQHF. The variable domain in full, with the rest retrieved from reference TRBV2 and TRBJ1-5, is EPEVTQTPSHQVTQMGQEVILRCVPISNHLYFYWYRQILGQKVEFLVSFYNNEISEKSEIFDDQFSVERPDGSNFTLKIRSTKLEDSAMYFCASRGDSNSNQPQHFGDGTRLSIL.

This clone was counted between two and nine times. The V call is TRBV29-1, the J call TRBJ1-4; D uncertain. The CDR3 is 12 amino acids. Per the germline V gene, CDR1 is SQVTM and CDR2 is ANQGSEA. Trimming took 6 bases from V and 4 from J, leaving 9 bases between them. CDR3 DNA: TGCAGCGTGTATGTTCTTAATGAAAAACTGTTTTTT. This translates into CSVYVLNEKLFF.

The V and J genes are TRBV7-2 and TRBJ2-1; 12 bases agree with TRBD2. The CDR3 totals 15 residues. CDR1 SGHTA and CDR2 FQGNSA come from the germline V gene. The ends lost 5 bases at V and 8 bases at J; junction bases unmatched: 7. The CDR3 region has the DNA TGTGCCAGCAGCCGCGGACTAGCGGGAAGGGATGAGCAGTTCTTC. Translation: CASSRGLAGRDEQFF.

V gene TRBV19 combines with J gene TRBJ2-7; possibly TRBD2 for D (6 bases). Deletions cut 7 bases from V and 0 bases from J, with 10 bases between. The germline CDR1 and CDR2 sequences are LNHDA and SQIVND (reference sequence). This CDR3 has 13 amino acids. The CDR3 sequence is CASNSGYSYEQYF. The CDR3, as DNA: TGTGCCAGTAATAGCGGATACTCCTACGAGCAGTACTTC.

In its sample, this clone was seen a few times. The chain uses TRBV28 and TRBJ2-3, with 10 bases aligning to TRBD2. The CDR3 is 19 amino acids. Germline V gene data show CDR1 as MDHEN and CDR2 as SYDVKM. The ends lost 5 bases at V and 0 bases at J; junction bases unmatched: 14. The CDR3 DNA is TGTGCCAGCAGTGGTACCGTTTTGGGACTAGCGACTAGCACAGATACGCAGTATTTT. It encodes CASSGTVLGLATSTDTQYF.

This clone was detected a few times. CDR3 amino acids: CASSLATSGGSYEQYF. CDR3 DNA sequence: TGTGCCAGCAGCTTAGCTACTAGCGGGGGCTCCTACGAGCAGTACTTC. This rearrangement joins TRBV7-8 to TRBJ2-7; 11 bases fit TRBD2. This CDR3 contains 16 residues. The J segment lost 0 bases and the V segment lost 0 bases, leaving 1 base of the junction unmatched. Germline V gives CDR1 SGHVS, CDR2 FQNEAQ.

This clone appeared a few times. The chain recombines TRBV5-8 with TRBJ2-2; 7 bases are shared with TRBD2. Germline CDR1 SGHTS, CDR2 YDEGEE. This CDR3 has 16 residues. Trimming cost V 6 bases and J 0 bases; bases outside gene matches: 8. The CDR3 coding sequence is TGTGCCAGCATCCCTTGGGGGAGGGCGAACACCGGGGAGCTGTTTTTT. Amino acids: CASIPWGRANTGELFF.